Following are 27 T cell receptor beta chains from one sample sequenced in a study of patients and donors after allogeneic stem cell transplantation. Each CDR3 protein is one row after TCRdb ran MiXCR on the RT-PCR reads. The data contain roughly 960,000 distinct CDR3 sequences, approximately 18% of them seen just once; the ten biggest clones take up roughly 6%. The sample taken for sequencing was blood, either unsorted or a sorted T cell fraction (not recorded which). These receptors came from a human donor who was either an allogeneic HSCT recipient or a stem cell or donor lymphocyte infusion donor (not recorded which). It is not recorded whose cells these are; they may come from a transplant donor.

J is TRBJ1-5 and V is TRBV29-1; 7 nucleotides line up with TRBD1. This CDR3 spans 13 amino acids. Germline values: CDR1 SQVTM, CDR2 ANQGSEA. V lost 6 bases and J lost 5; bases outside the gene matches: 7. Written as DNA, the CDR3 is TGCAGCGTGCGACAGGGACTCGATCAGCCCCAGCATTTT. Its protein is CSVRQGLDQPQHF.

This clonotype was found a few times. This chain links TRBV5-1 with TRBJ2-3, with 9 positions matching TRBD2. V lost 3 bases and J lost 3; bases outside the gene matches: 5. The CDR3 sequence is 15 residues long. Germline V gives CDR1 SGHRS, CDR2 YFSETQ. The chain's CDR3 is CASSSGLARTDTQYF. CDR3 in DNA: TGCGCCAGCAGCTCAGGACTAGCGAGGACAGATACGCAGTATTTT.

This clonotype came up many times. The chain employs TRBV24-1 and TRBJ2-1; D might be TRBD1 (5 bases). Germline-derived CDR1 and CDR2 are KGHDR and SFDVKD. This CDR3 is 15 amino acids long. Between the trimmed V and J ends, which lost 0 bases and 4 bases, there was a span of 9 bases. The DNA of the CDR3 is TGTGCCACCAGTGATTTGAGGCAGGGTTACAATGAGCAGTTCTTC. It is translated as CATSDLRQGYNEQFF.

The genes are TRBV5-1 and TRBJ2-3, with a weak D call TRBD1 (6 bases). The CDR3 consists of 15 residues. The V gene's germline CDR1 is SGHRS and CDR2 YFSETQ. V was cut by 4 bases and J by 0 bases, with 12 bases left in between. For the CDR3, the DNA is TGCGCCAGCAGCACCGGACAGTCTAGCACAGATACGCAGTATTTT. Translating it yields CASSTGQSSTDTQYF.

This clonotype appeared a few times. The chain combines TRBV2 with TRBJ2-5; tentatively, D is TRBD1 (5 bases). Trimming stripped 4 bases from V and 2 bases from J, with 8 bases between. The CDR3 consists of 13 residues. Germline V gene data show CDR1 as SNHLY and CDR2 as FYNNEI. The CDR3 loop is CASSVTGQETQYF. The CDR3, as DNA: TGTGCCAGCAGTGTTACAGGACAAGAGACCCAGTACTTC.

This chain connects TRBV20-1 to TRBJ2-5, with TRBD2 as a possible D gene (6 bases). Trimming removed 6 bases from V and 2 bases from J, with 10 bases in between. Germline values: CDR1 DFQATT, CDR2 SNEGSKA (reference sequence). There are 12 residues in the CDR3. The DNA for the CDR3 is TGCAGTGCACAGCGGGCACAAGAGACCCAGTACTTC. Protein sequence: CSAQRAQETQYF.

The chain uses TRBV29-1 and TRBJ1-1, with TRBD1 identical over 7 bases. Trimming cost V 2 bases and J 0 bases; bases outside gene matches: 3. This CDR3 is 14 amino acids long. CDR1 and CDR2 (germline): SQVTM, ANQGSEA. As DNA, the CDR3 is TGCAGCGTTGAACTGACAGGGATGAACACTGAAGCTTTCTTT. It is translated as CSVELTGMNTEAFF.

This clonotype appeared a single time. The V call is TRBV27, the J call TRBJ1-1, with D unclear. The germline CDR1 and CDR2 sequences are MNHEY and SMNVEV (reference sequence). The CDR3 is 15 residues long. The V gene lost 5 bases and the J gene lost 4 bases, with 17 bases spanning the gap. The CDR3 nucleotides are TGTGCCAGCAGTCTAGTTCAAAACAAGGGCACTGAAGCTTTCTTT. Its protein is CASSLVQNKGTEAFF.

This clonotype was counted between two and nine times. This chain uses TRBV5-1 with TRBJ2-5; TRBD1 agrees at 8 bases. CDR1 and CDR2 from the germline V gene are SGHRS and YFSETQ. The trim removed 2 bases at V and 1 base at J, leaving 13 bases unmatched. The CDR3 loop spans 18 amino acids. The CDR3 loop reads CASSFTRVDRVLQETQYF. CDR3 bases: TGCGCCAGCAGCTTTACCCGGGTGGACAGGGTGCTCCAAGAGACCCAGTACTTC.

This clonotype showed up just a few times. The V call is TRBV6-8, the J call TRBJ1-1; D is uncertain. V was cut by 9 bases and J by 1 base, with 15 bases left in between. CDR1 MNHGY and CDR2 SAAAGT come from the germline V gene. This CDR3 has 14 amino acids. The CDR3 coding sequence is TGTGCCAGGACCAGACCGGGGAAGAACACTGAAGCTTTCTTT. This translates into CARTRPGKNTEAFF.

This clonotype occurred a few times. This chain uses TRBV6-2 or TRBV6-3 with TRBJ2-7; 8 bases fit TRBD1. Germline V lookup: CDR1 MNHEY, CDR2 SVGEGT. The CDR3 length is 14 residues. With 5 bases clipped from V and 3 bases from J, the junction kept 6 bases outside the gene matches. The CDR3: CASSHLQGVYEQYF. The CDR3 bases are TGTGCCAGCAGTCACCTACAGGGGGTCTACGAGCAGTACTTC.

J is TRBJ2-2 and V is TRBV9, with TRBD1 as a possible D gene (6 bases). Trimming pared 0 bases from V and 5 bases from J, leaving 8 bases between. This CDR3 spans 14 amino acids. Looked up from germline, CDR1 is SGDLS and CDR2 is YYNGEE. The CDR3 nucleotides read TGTGCCAGCAGCGTAGGGGGGCTGACCGGGGAGCTGTTTTTT. This encodes CASSVGGLTGELFF.

CDR3 sequence: CASSLFIGQSANYGYTF. For the CDR3, the DNA is TGCGCCAGCAGCTTGTTTATCGGACAGTCAGCTAACTATGGCTACACCTTC. This chain connects TRBV5-1 to TRBJ1-2; a possible D gene is TRBD1 (6 bases). The germline V and J ends were trimmed by 1 base and 0 bases, with 16 bases remaining between them. Germline V lookup: CDR1 SGHRS, CDR2 YFSETQ. This CDR3 has 17 amino acids. The whole variable domain, remainder taken from reference TRBV5-1 and TRBJ1-2, is KAGVTQTPRYLIKTRGQQVTLSCSPISGHRSVSWYQQTPGQGLQFLFEYFSETQRNKGNFPGRFSGRQFSNSRSEMNVSTLELGDSALYLCASSLFIGQSANYGYTFGSGTRLTVV.

This clonotype was detected only a few times. V is TRBV7-3 and J is TRBJ2-1; 7 nucleotides align to TRBD1. This CDR3 is built from 16 residues. J was trimmed by 8 bases and V by 1 base; bases with no gene match: 11. Germline values: CDR1 SGHTA, CDR2 FQGTGA. The CDR3 region has the DNA TGTGCCAGCAGCTTAATGGCCTCTCGAGGGGGCGATGAGCAGTTCTTC. It yields the protein CASSLMASRGGDEQFF. The full variable domain, rest sourced from reference TRBV7-3 and TRBJ2-1, is GAGVSQTPSNKVTEKGKYVELRCDPISGHTALYWYRQSLGQGPEFLIYFQGTGAADDSGLPNDRFFAVRPEGSVSTLKIQRTERGDSAVYLCASSLMASRGGDEQFFGPGTRLTVL.

This clonotype turned up a few times. V gene TRBV11-2 combines with J gene TRBJ2-2, with 9 bases lining up with TRBD2. The CDR3 length is 20 residues. The V segment lost 2 bases and the J segment 0 bases; nucleotides outside the gene matches: 13. Germline V gives CDR1 SGHAT, CDR2 FQNNGV. CDR3 in amino acids: CASSLRKLAGPQPNTGELFF. The CDR3 DNA reads TGTGCCAGCAGCTTAAGAAAGCTAGCGGGACCTCAACCGAACACCGGGGAGCTGTTTTTT.

This clonotype was seen a handful of times. This chain joins TRBV14 and TRBJ2-7, with D perhaps TRBD2 (6 bases). Germline CDR1 SGHDN, CDR2 FVKESK. This CDR3 has 14 residues. Trimming pared 4 bases from V and 6 bases from J, leaving 16 bases between. CDR3 coding DNA: TGTGCCAGCAGCCCGACGGGACTTTTGAGCGAGCAGTACTTC. This sequence encodes CASSPTGLLSEQYF. The whole variable domain, filled in from reference TRBV14 and TRBJ2-7, reads EAGVTQFPSHSVIEKGQTVTLRCDPISGHDNLYWYRRVMGKEIKFLLHFVKESKQDESGMPNNRFLAERTGGTYSTLKVQPAELEDSGVYFCASSPTGLLSEQYFGPGTRLTVT.

The genes are TRBV6-6 and TRBJ1-5, with a weak D call TRBD1 (6 bases). The CDR3 totals 13 residues. The germline CDR1 and CDR2 sequences are MNHNY and SVGAGI (reference sequence). V was pared by 5 bases and J by 7 bases, with 12 bases between. As DNA, the CDR3 is TGTGCCAGCAGTGAACCAAGGGGGCAGCCCCAGCATTTT. This translates into CASSEPRGQPQHF.

This clonotype was recorded a few times. The V and J genes are TRBV4-1 and TRBJ2-3; D remains ambiguous. Germline V lookup: CDR1 MGHRA, CDR2 YSYEKL. This CDR3 is 15 amino acids long. Trimming cost V 3 bases and J 0 bases, with 10 bases left between them. CDR3 DNA: TGCGCCAGCAGCCAGGCAGTTTCTAGCACAGATACGCAGTATTTT. Protein: CASSQAVSSTDTQYF.

There are a few counts of this clonotype. This chain links TRBV2 with TRBJ1-4; 9 bases align to TRBD1. After removal of 8 bases from V and 8 bases from J, the junction contained 6 bases not matched to a gene. Looked up from germline, CDR1 is SNHLY and CDR2 is FYNNEI. The CDR3 runs to 13 residues. This CDR3 is CASDDRGKEKLFF. CDR3 in DNA: TGTGCCAGCGACGACAGGGGGAAGGAAAAACTGTTTTTT.

The chain has TRBV29-1 and TRBJ1-2; D is ambiguous. CDR3 length: 12 amino acids. Trimming took 3 bases from V and 2 from J, leaving 7 bases between them. The germline V gene encodes CDR1 SQVTM and CDR2 ANQGSEA. The CDR3 region is CSVEAVNYGYTF. The CDR3 DNA reads TGCAGCGTTGAGGCAGTCAACTATGGCTACACCTTC. Full variable domain (remainder filled in from reference TRBV29-1 and TRBJ1-2): SAVISQKPSRDICQRGTSLTIQCQVDSQVTMMFWYRQQPGQSLTLIATANQGSEATYESGFVIDKFPISRPNLTFSTLTVSNMSPEDSSIYLCSVEAVNYGYTFGSGTRLTVV.

The genes are TRBV29-1 and TRBJ1-1; 7 bases fit TRBD1. V shed 0 bases, J shed 3 bases, and the junction held 10 bases outside the gene matches. The CDR3 is 16 residues long. Germline lookup yields CDR1 SQVTM and CDR2 ANQGSEA. DNA for the CDR3: TGCAGCGTTGAAGACCCGGGAGACAGGGTGTACACTGAAGCTTTCTTT. Its protein is CSVEDPGDRVYTEAFF.

This clonotype was recorded a few times. V and J are TRBV20-1 and TRBJ1-1; tentatively, D is TRBD1 (6 bases). Trimming stripped 0 bases from V and 1 base from J, with 9 bases between. Per germline, CDR1 DFQATT and CDR2 SNEGSKA (reference sequence). The CDR3 totals 14 residues. CDR3 loop: CSARDWGQNTEAFF. DNA of the CDR3: TGCAGTGCTAGAGATTGGGGGCAGAACACTGAAGCTTTCTTT.

This clonotype has ten or more counts. The chain employs TRBV12-3 or TRBV12-4 and TRBJ2-3; D may be TRBD2 (6 bases). The CDR3 length is 15 residues. V lost 6 bases to trimming and J lost 1 base, with 14 bases between them. CDR3 nucleotides: TGTGCCAGCAGCCAGTCCGGGGGTGGCACAGATACGCAGTATTTT. It encodes CASSQSGGGTDTQYF.

This chain links TRBV7-2 with TRBJ2-1; D uncertain. The CDR3 has 14 amino acids. Germline-derived CDR1 and CDR2 are SGHTA and FQGNSA. The germline V and J ends were trimmed by 3 bases and 6 bases, with 12 bases remaining between them. CDR3 sequence reads: CASSLARVTNEQFF. CDR3 DNA: TGTGCCAGCAGCTTGGCAAGGGTTACCAATGAGCAGTTCTTC.

The chain is built from TRBV5-1 and TRBJ2-7; D gene ambiguous. Germline CDR1 reads SGHRS; CDR2 reads YFSETQ. Trimming stripped 0 bases from V and 3 bases from J, with 7 bases between. This CDR3 is 13 amino acids long. The CDR3 loop is CASSLEGIYEQYF. In DNA, the CDR3 is TGCGCCAGCAGCTTGGAGGGCATCTACGAGCAGTACTTC. Looking up the rest from reference TRBV5-1 and TRBJ2-7 gives the full variable domain: KAGVTQTPRYLIKTRGQQVTLSCSPISGHRSVSWYQQTPGQGLQFLFEYFSETQRNKGNFPGRFSGRQFSNSRSEMNVSTLELGDSALYLCASSLEGIYEQYFGPGTRLTVT.

This clonotype was counted ten times or more. The chain is built from TRBV12-3 or TRBV12-4 and TRBJ1-3; the match to TRBD1 covers 9 bases. This CDR3 comprises 14 residues. V was clipped by 5 bases and J by 6 bases; unmatched bases: 5. The CDR3 reads CASSTGGRVNTIYF. CDR3 nucleotide sequence: TGTGCCAGCAGTACAGGGGGCCGCGTAAACACCATATATTTT.

This chain links TRBV12-3 or TRBV12-4 with TRBJ2-7, with D possibly being TRBD1 (6 bases). V was clipped by 4 bases and J by 11 bases, with 12 bases between them. The CDR3 totals 11 residues. The CDR3 region is CASSSTGVKYF. CDR3 in DNA: TGTGCCAGCAGTTCGACAGGTGTAAAGTACTTC.